The 22 T cell receptor beta chains below all came from one sample that was sequenced in a study of CD8+CD57+ T cells in acquired aplastic anemia (dated by TCRdb to between 2017 and 2018). The listed sequencing device is Illumina HiSeq 2000. Genomic DNA was used as template for profiling of TCR beta VDJ combinations and CDR3 sequences. TCRdb reprocessing: public reads trimmed at Q25 with fastp, clones called with MiXCR, in-frame beta chains kept. Rows are unified per CDR3 protein, each entry keeping the most common DNA and genes. In this sample the table shows around 170,000 distinct CDR3 sequences, roughly 63% of which occur a single time. The ten top clones hold about 48% of the sample. The sample was sorted CD4+, CD8+, or CD8+CD57+ T cells (not recorded which) from PBMCs. The receptors derive from a human donor in good health.

This clonotype was counted many times. This chain uses TRBV6-2 or TRBV6-3 with TRBJ2-7; 10 nucleotides align to TRBD2. This CDR3 is 15 amino acids long. With V trimmed by 6 bases and J by 3 bases, 8 bases remained unmatched. Germline-derived CDR1 and CDR2 are MNHEY and SVGEGT. The chain's CDR3 is CASRALAGAGYEQYF. The CDR3 nucleotides read TGTGCCAGCAGGGCGCTAGCGGGAGCGGGCTACGAGCAGTACTTC.

This chain's CDR3 is CASSSFGRGSSYNEQFF. In nucleotides, the CDR3 is TGTGCCAGCAGCTCATTTGGGAGGGGAAGCTCCTACAATGAGCAGTTCTTC. The rearrangement joins TRBV7-8 to TRBJ2-1; 7 nucleotides align to TRBD2. V shed 4 bases and J 0 bases; nucleotides not matched to a gene: 9. There are 17 residues in the CDR3. Germline-derived CDR1 and CDR2 are SGHVS and FQNEAQ.

J is TRBJ1-1 and V is TRBV29-1; D unresolved. The CDR3 is 13 amino acids. Between the trimmed V and J ends, which lost 4 bases and 0 bases, there was a span of 9 bases. The germline CDR1 and CDR2 sequences are SQVTM and ANQGSEA. The CDR3 DNA reads TGCAGCGTTGTGTCAGCTATGAACACTGAAGCTTTCTTT. The encoded protein is CSVVSAMNTEAFF.

In its sample, this clonotype was seen many times. J is TRBJ2-7 and V is TRBV6-2 or TRBV6-3; 12 bases align to TRBD2. The germline gives CDR1 MNHEY, CDR2 SVGEGT. This CDR3 contains 14 residues. After removal of 2 bases from V and 4 bases from J, the junction contained 0 bases not matched to a gene. The CDR3 region has the DNA TGTGCCAGCAGTTACGGGACTAGCGGGTACGAGCAGTACTTC. Protein: CASSYGTSGYEQYF.

The chain couples TRBV7-7 to TRBJ2-3; TRBD1 matches at 8 bases. The ends lost 4 bases at V and 2 bases at J; junction bases unmatched: 5. Germline CDR1 reads SSHAT; CDR2 reads FNYEAQ (reference sequence). The CDR3 runs 15 residues. The CDR3 sequence is CASSSGTGSTDTQYF. DNA for the CDR3: TGTGCCAGCAGCTCAGGGACAGGTTCCACAGATACGCAGTATTTT.

This clonotype was recorded many times. DNA of the CDR3: TGTGCCAGTAGTATAGTCGGGACAAGGATTCACTATGGCTACACCTTC. Amino acid sequence: CASSIVGTRIHYGYTF. The chain couples TRBV19 to TRBJ1-2, with D perhaps matching TRBD1 (6 bases). The CDR3 sequence is 16 residues long. V lost 1 base to trimming and J lost 3 bases, with 15 bases between them. In germline, CDR1 is LNHDA, CDR2 SQIVND (reference sequence).

This clonotype was counted a few times. The rearrangement joins TRBV30 to TRBJ1-1, with D unresolved. This CDR3 region has 14 residues. Trimming cost V 2 bases and J 0 bases, with 10 bases left between them. Looked up from germline, CDR1 is GTSNPN and CDR2 is SVGIG (reference sequence). The CDR3 loop is CAWSIGSMNTEAFF. CDR3 in DNA: TGTGCCTGGAGTATCGGAAGCATGAACACTGAAGCTTTCTTT.

CDR3 residues: CSARDLGEPGDLNSPLHF. The CDR3 DNA follows: TGCAGTGCTAGAGATCTCGGGGAACCAGGTGATCTGAATTCACCCCTCCACTTT. V is TRBV20-1 and J is TRBJ1-6, with D unresolved. CDR1 is DFQATT and CDR2 is SNEGSKA in the germline V gene (reference sequence). V gave up 0 bases and J gave up 7 bases, with 22 bases separating them. This CDR3 is built from 18 residues.

V is TRBV20-1 and J is TRBJ2-7, with TRBD1 matching over 7 bases. Germline V gene data show CDR1 as DFQATT and CDR2 as SNEGSKA (reference sequence). This CDR3 is built from 13 residues. V lost 3 bases, J lost 7 bases, and 9 bases stayed unmatched. CDR3 loop: CSASPGQLFEQYF. As DNA, the CDR3 is TGCAGTGCTAGTCCGGGACAGCTTTTTGAGCAGTACTTC.

This clonotype has a count of ten or more. The genes are TRBV11-1 and TRBJ2-7, with 11 bases matching TRBD2. The V segment lost 4 bases and the J segment 3 bases; nucleotides outside the gene matches: 5. Germline V gives CDR1 SGHAT, CDR2 FQDESV (reference sequence). CDR3 length equals 15 residues. CDR3 amino acids: CASSSGTSGYYEQYF. CDR3 nucleotide sequence: TGTGCCAGCAGCTCCGGGACTAGCGGTTACTACGAGCAGTACTTC.

The sample holds many counts of this clonotype. The chain joins TRBV7-9 to TRBJ2-7; 8 nucleotides match TRBD2. Germline values: CDR1 SEHNR, CDR2 FQNEAQ (reference sequence). The CDR3 loop spans 13 amino acids. The V segment lost 5 bases and the J segment 5 bases; nucleotides outside the gene matches: 5. The CDR3, as DNA: TGTGCCAGCAGCAACGGACTAGCCCACGAGCAGTACTTC. This sequence encodes CASSNGLAHEQYF.

V is TRBV7-2 and J is TRBJ2-7; D may be TRBD2 (5 bases). CDR3 length: 15 amino acids. Between the trimmed V and J ends, which lost 1 base and 3 bases, there was a span of 13 bases. Germline V gene lookup returns CDR1 SGHTA and CDR2 FQGNSA. The CDR3 DNA reads as TGTGCCAGCAGCTTAGGTTTAAGCGGAAGCTACGAGCAGTACTTC. Translated: CASSLGLSGSYEQYF.

The chain joins TRBV7-3 to TRBJ1-2, with D possibly TRBD1 on 5 matching bases. Trimming removed 1 base from V and 4 bases from J, with 13 bases in between. Germline V gene sequence: CDR1 SGHTA, CDR2 FQGTGA. The CDR3 consists of 15 residues. This CDR3 is CASSLNPGRGYGYTF. CDR3 DNA: TGTGCCAGCAGCTTAAATCCAGGGCGAGGCTATGGCTACACCTTC.

This clonotype has a count of ten or more. The chain has TRBV19 and TRBJ1-2; D gene ambiguous. The CDR3 contains 13 residues. The germline V and J ends were trimmed by 4 bases and 4 bases, with 10 bases remaining between them. Germline loops: CDR1 LNHDA, CDR2 SQIVND (reference sequence). DNA of the CDR3: TGTGCCAGTAGTAGAGGACCGAGCTATGGCTACACCTTC. Protein sequence: CASSRGPSYGYTF.

This clonotype appeared once. The J gene is TRBJ2-1, the V gene TRBV20-1; D possibly corresponds to TRBD1 (6 bases). Trimming took 6 bases from V and 1 from J, leaving 16 bases between them. The length of the CDR3 is 15 residues. In germline, CDR1 is DFQATT, CDR2 SNEGSKA (reference sequence). The chain's CDR3 is CSANSRGSSYNEQFF. The CDR3 region has the DNA TGCAGTGCAAACTCCAGGGGTAGTTCCTACAATGAGCAGTTCTTC.

This clonotype occurred a few times. The chain recombines TRBV5-8 with TRBJ2-1; D assignment may be TRBD1 or TRBD2 (7 bases each). The germline V gene encodes CDR1 SGHTS and CDR2 YDEGEE. The CDR3 is 18 amino acids. The germline V and J ends were trimmed by 2 bases and 3 bases, with 21 bases remaining between them. CDR3 in DNA: TGTGCCAGCAGCTTTGGGAGTATCAGGGGGGGCCTCTACAATGAGCAGTTCTTC. This sequence encodes CASSFGSIRGGLYNEQFF. The complete variable domain, with remaining parts taken from reference TRBV5-8 and TRBJ2-1, reads EAGVTQSPTHLIKTRGQQATLRCSPISGHTSVYWYQQALGLGLQFLLWYDEGEERNRGNFPPRFSGRQFPNYSSELNVNALELEDSALYLCASSFGSIRGGLYNEQFFGPGTRLTVL.

The V gene is TRBV10-3, the J gene TRBJ2-3; 8 bases line up with TRBD2. V was clipped by 8 bases and J by 4 bases; unmatched bases: 11. Germline CDR1 ENHRY, CDR2 SYGVKD. CDR3 length equals 15 residues. CDR3 nucleotides: TGTGCCATCCGAGAAACTGGGACTAGAGCAGATACGCAGTATTTT. Translating gives CAIRETGTRADTQYF.

This chain connects TRBV24-1 to TRBJ2-1; 11 bases align to TRBD2. The junction had 9 bases not matched to a gene; V was cut back by 3 bases and J by 12 bases. This CDR3 comprises 15 residues. Per the germline V gene, CDR1 is KGHDR and CDR2 is SFDVKD. CDR3 bases: TGTGCCACCAGTGATCGAACTAGCGGGAGCGATGTGCAGTTCTTC. Residues: CATSDRTSGSDVQFF.

As regards this clonotype: An end of the junction does not agree with germline; a read error may underlie this. The V and J genes are TRBV7-9 and TRBJ2-5; TRBD2 is a possible D gene (5 bases). The germline V gene encodes CDR1 SEHNR and CDR2 FQNEAQ (reference sequence). This CDR3 is 16 amino acids long. CDR3 in DNA: TGTGCCAGCAGCTCCTTAGCGCATATTAATAAAGAGGCCCAGTACTTC. This gives the protein CASSSLAHINKEAQYF.

Comment on this clonotype: At one boundary the junction diverges from the germline segment, which might be a read error. This chain joins TRBV7-8 and TRBJ2-2, with D perhaps TRBD1 (5 bases). Germline V lookup: CDR1 SGHVS, CDR2 FQNEAQ. The CDR3 is 14 residues long. The CDR3 bases are TGTGCCAGCAGCTTAGGACAGAACACCCGGGAGCTGTTTTTT. Translating it yields CASSLGQNTRELFF. The variable domain in full, with the rest retrieved from reference TRBV7-8 and TRBJ2-2, is GAGVSQSPRYKVAKRGQDVALRCDPISGHVSLFWYQQALGQGPEFLTYFQNEAQLDKSGLPSDRFFAERPEGSVSTLKIQRTQQEDSAVYLCASSLGQNTRELFFGEGSRLTVL.

The chain links TRBV9 to TRBJ1-1, with no clear D. CDR1 and CDR2 (germline): SGDLS, YYNGEE. Trimming stripped 2 bases from V and 1 base from J, with 3 bases between. The CDR3 runs to 12 residues. CDR3 sequence reads: CASSVRNTEAFF. CDR3 nucleotides: TGTGCCAGCAGCGTGAGGAACACTGAAGCTTTCTTT.

In its sample, this clonotype was seen many times. The chain uses TRBV6-1 and TRBJ2-7, with 8 bases fitting TRBD2. The CDR3 runs to 18 residues. Trimming at V came to 4 bases and at J to 0 bases, leaving 14 bases not matched to a gene. Looked up from germline, CDR1 is MNHNS and CDR2 is SASEGT. The CDR3 DNA is TGTGCCAGCAGTGGCCTAACTAGCGGAGCCGGGAGCTCCTACGAGCAGTACTTC. This gives the protein CASSGLTSGAGSSYEQYF.